This T cell receptor beta chain appears in the sequencing data of a study of T cell changes during pregnancy in multiple sclerosis. The CDR3 spans 14 residues. The V and J ends lost 5 bases and 4 bases respectively, with 15 bases between them. The V gene's germline CDR1 is SGHAT and CDR2 FQNNGV. Libraries were prepared by immunoSEQ multiplex PCR; TCRdb keeps only in-frame clonotypes and omits some of them. The table shows about 70,000 clones, with about 94% occurring only once. The source of this sequence is a female donor with multiple sclerosis, enrolled in a pregnancy study. The chain carries TRBV11-2 and TRBJ2-7; maybe TRBD2 (6 bases). This sample comprised peripheral blood, obtained in the third trimester of pregnancy. The CDR3 DNA reads TGTGCCAGCAGCATATTCCCGGGGGAATACGAGCAGTACTTC. It translates to CASSIFPGEYEQYF. Drawing the rest from reference TRBV11-2 and TRBJ2-7, the complete variable domain is EAGVAQSPRYKIIEKRQSVAFWCNPISGHATLYWYQQILGQGPKLLIQFQNNGVVDDSQLPKDRFSAERLKGVDSTLKIQPAKLEDSAVYLCASSIFPGEYEQYFGPGTRLTVT.